A single T cell receptor beta chain is shown here with its context. Germline V gene data show CDR1 as MGHDK and CDR2 as SYGVNS. The V end was cut by 3 bases, the J end by 2 bases, with 11 bases between. The CDR3 is 15 amino acids. The sample belongs to a study of cytomegalovirus exposure and HLA in healthy donors. With 60 Vbeta and 13 Jbeta primers, the PCR was carried out. Using immunoSEQ multiplex PCR, the repertoire was profiled, and TCRdb retains in-frame clones only, with some absent. Seen here are 110,000 to 150,000 clones, approximately 9% observed once, and the top ten hold about 2%. This sequence originates from a male donor in good health and CMV-seronegative. The chain combines TRBV25-1 with TRBJ1-3; possibly TRBD1 for D (5 bases). The specimen sequenced was PBMCs. This CDR3 reads CASSESGGTGNTIYF. The DNA of the CDR3 is TGTGCCAGCAGTGAGTCGGGGGGAACTGGAAACACCATATATTTT. The whole variable domain, remainder taken from reference TRBV25-1 and TRBJ1-3, is EADIYQTPRYLVIGTGKKITLECSQTMGHDKMYWYQQDPGMELHLIHYSYGVNSTEKGDLSSESTVSRIRTEHFPLTLESARPSHTSQYLCASSESGGTGNTIYFGEGSWLTVV.